Included here is one T cell receptor (beta chain) sequence, with context. These data originate in a study of OX40 agonist ivuxolimab in advanced cancers. J was trimmed by 2 bases and V by 5 bases; bases with no gene match: 9. The CDR3 runs to 17 residues. Germline CDR1 KGHSH, CDR2 LQKENI. TCRdb's copy holds only in-frame clones and misses some; the assay was immunoSEQ multiplex PCR. The table shows approximately 35,000 clones, with around 80% occurring only once. The rearrangement joins TRBV18 to TRBJ1-5, with TRBD1 matching 10 bases. The receptor was derived from an adult with an advanced solid tumor such as melanoma, head and neck, liver or kidney cancer. Sequencing used CD4+ or CD8+ T cells sorted from blood, obtained in a trial of the OX40 agonist ivuxolimab. The CDR3 reads CASSNRDRGSGNQPQHF. Here the CDR3 DNA reads TGTGCCAGCTCAAACCGGGACAGGGGATCGGGCAATCAGCCCCAGCATTTT. The variable domain in full, completed from reference TRBV18 and TRBJ1-5, reads NAGVMQNPRHLVRRRGQEARLRCSPMKGHSHVYWYRQLPEEGLKFMVYLQKENIIDESGMPKERFSAEFPKEGPSILRIQQVVRGDSAAYFCASSNRDRGSGNQPQHFGDGTRLSIL.